This TCR beta chain was sequenced for a study of blood T cells in healthy people across ages. A J-beta primer mix and a sample-barcoded 5' primer were used in a second PCR of about 6 to 12 cycles. From the 5' RACE reads, TCRdb called clonotypes with MiXCR, one entry per CDR3 protein. The sample yields under 1,000,000 distinct CDR3 sequences, around 36% seen once. V dropped 6 bases and J dropped 3 bases, with 14 bases sitting between them. This CDR3 has 13 amino acids. In germline, CDR1 is SQVTM, CDR2 ANQGSEA. The sequenced sample was blood. This clonotype originated in a young man in good health. The chain joins TRBV29-1 to TRBJ1-1; maybe TRBD1 (6 bases). CDR3 in amino acids: CSVGRGSDTEAFF. CDR3 bases: TGCAGCGTCGGAAGGGGGTCGGACACTGAAGCTTTCTTT.